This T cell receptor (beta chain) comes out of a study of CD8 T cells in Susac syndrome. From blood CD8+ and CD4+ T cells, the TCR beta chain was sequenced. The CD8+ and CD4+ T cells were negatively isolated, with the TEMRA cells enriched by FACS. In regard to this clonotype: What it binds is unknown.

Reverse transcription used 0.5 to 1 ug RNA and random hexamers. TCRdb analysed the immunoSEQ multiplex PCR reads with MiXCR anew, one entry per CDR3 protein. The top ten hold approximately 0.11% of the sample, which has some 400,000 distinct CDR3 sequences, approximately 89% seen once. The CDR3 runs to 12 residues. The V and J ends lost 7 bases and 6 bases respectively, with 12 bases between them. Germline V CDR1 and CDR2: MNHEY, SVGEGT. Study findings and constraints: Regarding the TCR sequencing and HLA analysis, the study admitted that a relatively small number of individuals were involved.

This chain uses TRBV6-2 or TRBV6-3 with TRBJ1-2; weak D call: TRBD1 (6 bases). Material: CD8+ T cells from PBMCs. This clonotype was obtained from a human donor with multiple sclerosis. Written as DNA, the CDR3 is TGTGCCAGCAACCTGGGGGCTGATGGCTACACCTTC. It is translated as CASNLGADGYTF.